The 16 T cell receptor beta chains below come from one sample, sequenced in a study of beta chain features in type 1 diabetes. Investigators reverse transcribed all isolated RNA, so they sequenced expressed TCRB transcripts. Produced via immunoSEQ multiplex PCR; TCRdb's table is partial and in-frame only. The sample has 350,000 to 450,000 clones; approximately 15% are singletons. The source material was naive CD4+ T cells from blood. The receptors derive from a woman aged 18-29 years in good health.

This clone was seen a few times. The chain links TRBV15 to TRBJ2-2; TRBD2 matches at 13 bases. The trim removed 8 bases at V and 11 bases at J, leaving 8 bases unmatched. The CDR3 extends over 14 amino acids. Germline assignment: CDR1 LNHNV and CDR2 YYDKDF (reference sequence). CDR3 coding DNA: TGTGCCACCCAGAGACTAGCGGGAGGTCACGAGCTGTTTTTT. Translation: CATQRLAGGHELFF.

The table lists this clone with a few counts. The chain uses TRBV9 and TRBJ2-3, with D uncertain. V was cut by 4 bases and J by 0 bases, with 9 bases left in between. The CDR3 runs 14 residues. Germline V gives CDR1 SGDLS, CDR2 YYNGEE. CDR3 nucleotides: TGTGCCAGCAGCCAATTAGCCAGCACAGATACGCAGTATTTT. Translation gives CASSQLASTDTQYF.

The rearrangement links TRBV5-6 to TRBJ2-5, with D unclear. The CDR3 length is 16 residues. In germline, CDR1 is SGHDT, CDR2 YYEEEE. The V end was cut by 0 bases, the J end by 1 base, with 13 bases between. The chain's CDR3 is CASSLEPGPLQETQYF. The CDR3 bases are TGTGCCAGCAGCTTGGAGCCAGGCCCCCTCCAAGAGACCCAGTACTTC.

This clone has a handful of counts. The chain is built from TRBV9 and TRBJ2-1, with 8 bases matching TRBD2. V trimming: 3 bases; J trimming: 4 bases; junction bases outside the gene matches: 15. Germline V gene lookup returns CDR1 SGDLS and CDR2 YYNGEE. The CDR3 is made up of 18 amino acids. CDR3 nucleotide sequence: TGTGCCAGCAGCGAGGGTAAGCTGGTCGGGAGGGAGTACAATGAGCAGTTCTTC. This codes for CASSEGKLVGREYNEQFF.

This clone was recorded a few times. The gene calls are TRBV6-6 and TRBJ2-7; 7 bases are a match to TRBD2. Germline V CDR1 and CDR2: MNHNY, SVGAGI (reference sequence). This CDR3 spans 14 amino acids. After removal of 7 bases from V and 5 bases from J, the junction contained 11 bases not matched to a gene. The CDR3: CASTKAGMRNEQYF. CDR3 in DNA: TGTGCCAGCACCAAAGCGGGGATGAGGAACGAGCAGTACTTC.

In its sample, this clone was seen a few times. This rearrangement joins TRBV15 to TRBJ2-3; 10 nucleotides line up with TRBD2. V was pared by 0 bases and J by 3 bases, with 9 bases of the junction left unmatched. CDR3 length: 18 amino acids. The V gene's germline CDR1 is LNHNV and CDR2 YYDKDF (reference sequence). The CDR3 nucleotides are TGTGCCACCAGCAGAGATCGGAGCGGGAGGGCGGGGACAGATACGCAGTATTTT. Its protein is CATSRDRSGRAGTDTQYF.

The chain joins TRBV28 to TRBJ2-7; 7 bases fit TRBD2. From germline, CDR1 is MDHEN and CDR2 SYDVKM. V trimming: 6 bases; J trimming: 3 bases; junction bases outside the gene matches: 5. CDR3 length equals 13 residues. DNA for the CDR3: TGTGCCAGCAGGGCCGGGACTAACTACGAGCAGTACTTC. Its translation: CASRAGTNYEQYF.

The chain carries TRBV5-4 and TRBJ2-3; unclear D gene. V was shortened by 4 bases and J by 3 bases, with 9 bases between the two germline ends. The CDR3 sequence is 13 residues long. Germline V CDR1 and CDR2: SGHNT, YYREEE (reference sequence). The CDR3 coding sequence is TGTGCCAGCAGCGGTCAGTGGACAGATACGCAGTATTTT. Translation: CASSGQWTDTQYF. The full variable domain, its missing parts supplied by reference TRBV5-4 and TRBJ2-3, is ETGVTQSPTHLIKTRGQQVTLRCSSQSGHNTVSWYQQALGQGPQFIFQYYREEENGRGNFPPRFSGLQFPNYSSELNVNALELDDSALYLCASSGQWTDTQYFGPGTRLTVL.

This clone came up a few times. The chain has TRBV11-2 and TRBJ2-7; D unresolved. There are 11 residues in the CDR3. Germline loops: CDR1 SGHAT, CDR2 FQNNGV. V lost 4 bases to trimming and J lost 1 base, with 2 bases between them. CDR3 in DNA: TGTGCCAGCAGCTCTTCCTACGAGCAGTACTTC. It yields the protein CASSSSYEQYF.

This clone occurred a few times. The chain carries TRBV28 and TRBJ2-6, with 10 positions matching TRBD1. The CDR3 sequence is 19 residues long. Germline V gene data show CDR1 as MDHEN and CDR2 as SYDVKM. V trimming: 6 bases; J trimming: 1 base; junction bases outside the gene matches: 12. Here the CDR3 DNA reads TGTGCCAGCAGCTTTCGTTCCGGGACAGGGGAATCTGGGGCCAACGTCCTGACTTTC. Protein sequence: CASSFRSGTGESGANVLTF.

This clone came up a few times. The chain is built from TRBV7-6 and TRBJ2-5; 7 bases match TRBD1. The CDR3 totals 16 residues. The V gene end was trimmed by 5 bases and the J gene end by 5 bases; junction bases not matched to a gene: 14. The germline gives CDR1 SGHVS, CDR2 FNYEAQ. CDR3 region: CASSIQGSSVIETQYF. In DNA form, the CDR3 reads TGTGCCAGCAGCATACAGGGGAGTTCCGTAATTGAGACCCAGTACTTC.

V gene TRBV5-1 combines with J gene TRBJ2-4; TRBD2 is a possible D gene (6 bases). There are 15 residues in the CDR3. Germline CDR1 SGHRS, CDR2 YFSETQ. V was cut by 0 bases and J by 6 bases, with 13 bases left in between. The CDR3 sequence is CASSLGGLVGNIQYF. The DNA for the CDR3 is TGCGCCAGCAGCTTGGGGGGACTTGTGGGAAACATTCAGTACTTC.

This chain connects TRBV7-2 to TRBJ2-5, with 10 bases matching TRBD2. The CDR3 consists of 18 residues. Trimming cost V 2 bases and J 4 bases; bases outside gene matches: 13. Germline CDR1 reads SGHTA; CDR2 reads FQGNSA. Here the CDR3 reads CASSLTAGGLKVGETQYF. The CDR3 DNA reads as TGTGCCAGCAGCTTAACAGCGGGAGGGCTCAAAGTGGGAGAGACCCAGTACTTC.

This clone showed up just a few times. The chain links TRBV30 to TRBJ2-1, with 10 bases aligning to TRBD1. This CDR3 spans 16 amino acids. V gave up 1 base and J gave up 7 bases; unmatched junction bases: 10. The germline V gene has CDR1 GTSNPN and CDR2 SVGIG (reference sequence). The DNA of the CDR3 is TGTGCCTGGAGTGGGGGAGACAGGGGGCTTAGGAATGAGCAGTTCTTC. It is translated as CAWSGGDRGLRNEQFF.

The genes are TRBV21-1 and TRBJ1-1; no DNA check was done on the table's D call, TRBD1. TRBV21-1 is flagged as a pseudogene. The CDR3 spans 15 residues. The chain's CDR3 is CASTPRNSQDTEAFF. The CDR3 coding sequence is TGTGCCAGCACCCCAAGGAACAGTCAGGACACTGAAGCTTTCTTT.

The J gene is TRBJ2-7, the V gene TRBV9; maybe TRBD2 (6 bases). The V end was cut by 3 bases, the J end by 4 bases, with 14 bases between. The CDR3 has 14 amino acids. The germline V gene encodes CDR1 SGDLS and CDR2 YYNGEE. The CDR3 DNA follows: TGTGCCAGCAGCGCTTTCGGGACTGGTTACGAGCAGTACTTC. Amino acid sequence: CASSAFGTGYEQYF.